The 20 T cell receptor beta chains in this list originate from one sample, sequenced in a study of control samples from healthy donors and cancer patients. The table came from immunoSEQ multiplex PCR; TCRdb's copy has only in-frame clones and leaves some out. The table has about 130,000 clones, just under 95% seen once. What was sequenced was PBMCs. The receptors stem from a man aged 60 to 75 with colorectal cancer.

This chain links TRBV6-5 with TRBJ2-2, with D unclear. The germline V gene encodes CDR1 MNHEY and CDR2 SVGAGI. V was trimmed by 7 bases and J by 2 bases, leaving 8 bases between them. This CDR3 comprises 13 residues. Here the CDR3 reads CASKSQNTGELFF. CDR3 coding DNA: TGTGCCAGCAAGAGTCAAAACACCGGGGAGCTGTTTTTT.

V and J are TRBV7-2 and TRBJ2-3; 11 nucleotides match TRBD2. The CDR3 runs to 15 residues. CDR1 and CDR2 from the germline V gene are SGHTA and FQGNSA. The junction had 4 bases not matched to a gene; V was cut back by 3 bases and J by 5 bases. The CDR3 loop reads CASSFTSGGRDTQYF. DNA for the CDR3: TGTGCCAGCAGCTTCACTAGCGGGGGAAGAGATACGCAGTATTTT.

The chain has TRBV19 and TRBJ1-2; D remains ambiguous. The V end lost 5 bases, the J end lost 5 bases, and 21 bases lay between the germline ends. There are 16 residues in the CDR3. In germline, CDR1 is LNHDA, CDR2 SQIVND (reference sequence). The CDR3 nucleotides are TGTGCCAGTAGTGTACCCTCAGGCAATCGGGTTTATGGCTACACCTTC. This gives the protein CASSVPSGNRVYGYTF.

The chain couples TRBV6-5 to TRBJ2-7; D is possibly TRBD1 (6 bases). The length of the CDR3 is 15 residues. Germline V gives CDR1 MNHEY, CDR2 SVGAGI. The V end was cut by 5 bases, the J end by 0 bases, with 14 bases between. This chain's CDR3 is CASSPGTIGSYEQYF. For the CDR3, the DNA is TGTGCCAGCAGTCCCGGGACAATCGGCTCCTACGAGCAGTACTTC.

The rearrangement joins TRBV6-2 or TRBV6-3 to TRBJ2-1, with 10 nucleotides matching TRBD2. The CDR3 runs to 15 residues. V dropped 4 bases and J dropped 10; count of bases not matched to a gene: 10. Germline-derived CDR1 and CDR2 are MNHEY and SVGEGT. In DNA form, the CDR3 reads TGTGCCAGCAGTTCTCCGGGACTAGCGATGAGAGAGCAGTTCTTC. This sequence encodes CASSSPGLAMREQFF.

The V call is TRBV9, the J call TRBJ2-3; 7 bases align to TRBD2. This CDR3 is 15 amino acids long. In germline, CDR1 is SGDLS, CDR2 YYNGEE. Trimming took 4 bases from V and 1 from J; bases not matched to a gene: 6. DNA for the CDR3: TGTGCCAGCAGCCCCGGACTAGTCCGCACAGATACGCAGTATTTT. Translation: CASSPGLVRTDTQYF. Together with reference TRBV9 and TRBJ2-3, the CDR3 gives the full variable domain: DSGVTQTPKHLITATGQRVTLRCSPRSGDLSVYWYQQSLDQGLQFLIQYYNGEERAKGNILERFSAQQFPDLHSELNLSSLELGDSALYFCASSPGLVRTDTQYFGPGTRLTVL.

The chain couples TRBV6-1 to TRBJ2-2, with 7 bases lining up with TRBD1. CDR3 length: 16 residues. In germline, CDR1 is MNHNS, CDR2 SASEGT. The ends lost 2 bases at V and 4 bases at J; junction bases unmatched: 7. This CDR3 is CASSEQGGAPTGELFF. In nucleotides, the CDR3 is TGTGCCAGCAGTGAACAAGGGGGCGCCCCCACCGGGGAGCTGTTTTTT.

This chain uses TRBV6-6 with TRBJ2-7; 9 bases are shared with TRBD1. Per germline, CDR1 MNHNY and CDR2 SVGAGI (reference sequence). The CDR3 spans 17 residues. V shed 5 bases and J 2 bases; nucleotides not matched to a gene: 13. CDR3 coding DNA: TGTGCCAGCAGTCCCGCCGGGGGACAGGGAACGCCCTACGAGCAGTACTTC. Translation: CASSPAGGQGTPYEQYF.

This rearrangement joins TRBV30 to TRBJ2-7, with 12 bases fitting TRBD2. CDR1 is GTSNPN and CDR2 is SVGIG in the germline V gene (reference sequence). The CDR3 is 15 residues long. The ends lost 1 base at V and 4 bases at J; junction bases unmatched: 5. The CDR3 loop reads CAWSGTSGEAYEQYF. In DNA, the CDR3 is TGTGCCTGGAGTGGGACTAGCGGGGAAGCGTACGAGCAGTACTTC. The full variable domain, rest sourced from reference TRBV30 and TRBJ2-7, is SQTIHQWPATLVQPVGSPLSLECTVEGTSNPNLYWYRQAAGRGLQLLFYSVGIGQISSEVPQNLSASRPQDRQFILSSKKLLLSDSGFYLCAWSGTSGEAYEQYFGPGTRLTVT.

This clone was detected only a few times. J is TRBJ2-1 and V is TRBV4-1; D unresolved. Per germline, CDR1 MGHRA and CDR2 YSYEKL. V was pared by 4 bases and J by 5 bases, with 12 bases between. This CDR3 is 14 amino acids long. In nucleotides, the CDR3 is TGCGCCAGCAGCCCTCTGCAGAACAACAATGAGCAGTTCTTC. Translating it yields CASSPLQNNNEQFF.

Note on this clone: Other DNA sequences in this specimen translate into the identical CDR3. The chain employs TRBV5-1 and TRBJ2-3, with D unclear. The CDR3 covers 13 residues. Trimming took 3 bases from V and 2 from J, leaving 7 bases between them. Germline CDR1 is SGHRS and CDR2 is YFSETQ. Written as DNA, the CDR3 is TGCGCCAGCAGCTCAGGTTCCACAGATACGCAGTATTTT. Its protein is CASSSGSTDTQYF.

The chain recombines TRBV29-1 with TRBJ2-6; 7 bases map to TRBD1. The germline CDR1 and CDR2 sequences are SQVTM and ANQGSEA. The CDR3 runs 13 residues. V trimming: 7 bases; J trimming: 1 base; junction bases outside the gene matches: 1. The CDR3 nucleotides read TGCAGCGCACAGGGGTCTGGGGCCAACGTCCTGACTTTC. It codes for CSAQGSGANVLTF.

The gene calls are TRBV12-3 or TRBV12-4 and TRBJ1-2; tentatively, D is TRBD1 (5 bases). CDR3 length equals 13 residues. V was trimmed by 3 bases and J by 2 bases, leaving 7 bases between them. CDR3 region: CASSFDSNYGYTF. CDR3 coding DNA: TGTGCCAGCAGTTTCGACAGCAACTATGGCTACACCTTC.

The chain employs TRBV11-2 and TRBJ1-1, with 7 positions matching TRBD1. The trim removed 5 bases at V and 0 bases at J, leaving 6 bases unmatched. The CDR3 sequence is 15 residues long. Germline CDR1 and CDR2: SGHAT and FQNNGV. The CDR3 sequence is CASSISGQMNTEAFF. CDR3 DNA sequence: TGTGCCAGCAGCATTTCGGGACAGATGAACACTGAAGCTTTCTTT.

The V and J genes are TRBV27 and TRBJ1-1; a possible D gene is TRBD1 (5 bases). With 4 bases removed from V and 1 base from J, the gap between germline ends came to 16 bases. CDR1 and CDR2 (germline): MNHEY, SMNVEV (reference sequence). This CDR3 region has 16 residues. The CDR3 coding sequence is TGTGCCAGCAGTTCGTCGCAGGGTTTACCGAACACTGAAGCTTTCTTT. This codes for CASSSSQGLPNTEAFF.

V gene TRBV6-1 combines with J gene TRBJ2-5; no clear D. CDR1 is MNHNS and CDR2 is SASEGT in the germline V gene. V was pared by 2 bases and J by 4 bases, with 14 bases between. CDR3 length: 15 amino acids. CDR3 coding DNA: TGTGCCAGCAGTGAAAACCCGCAAGAACCAGAGACCCAGTACTTC. Protein sequence: CASSENPQEPETQYF.

V and J are TRBV28 and TRBJ1-3; maybe TRBD1 (6 bases). Between the trimmed V and J ends, which lost 3 bases and 0 bases, there was a span of 12 bases. The germline CDR1 and CDR2 sequences are MDHEN and SYDVKM. This CDR3 has 16 amino acids. This chain's CDR3 is CASSFVPGVSGNTIYF. Here the CDR3 DNA reads TGTGCCAGCAGTTTTGTGCCAGGGGTCTCTGGAAACACCATATATTTT. The variable domain in full, with the rest retrieved from reference TRBV28 and TRBJ1-3, is DVKVTQSSRYLVKRTGEKVFLECVQDMDHENMFWYRQDPGLGLRLIYFSYDVKMKEKGDIPEGYSVSREKKERFSLILESASTNQTSMYLCASSFVPGVSGNTIYFGEGSWLTVV.

The chain is built from TRBV2 and TRBJ1-2; D might be TRBD1 (5 bases). The germline V gene encodes CDR1 SNHLY and CDR2 FYNNEI. The ends were cut back, 2 bases at V and 4 bases at J, with 11 bases in the middle. The length of the CDR3 is 14 residues. CDR3 DNA sequence: TGTGCCAGCAGTGAAAGGGAGGGGCTCTATGGCTACACCTTC. Its protein is CASSEREGLYGYTF.

This sequence joins TRBV7-8 and TRBJ1-5; D unclear. Germline V CDR1 and CDR2: SGHVS, FQNEAQ. V lost 3 bases and J lost 3, with 15 bases in between. CDR3 length: 16 amino acids. The DNA for the CDR3 is TGTGCCAGCAGCTTGAGTTCCAGCCAGAACAATCAGCCCCAGCATTTT. Translation: CASSLSSSQNNQPQHF. Full variable domain (remainder filled in from reference TRBV7-8 and TRBJ1-5): GAGVSQSPRYKVAKRGQDVALRCDPISGHVSLFWYQQALGQGPEFLTYFQNEAQLDKSGLPSDRFFAERPEGSVSTLKIQRTQQEDSAVYLCASSLSSSQNNQPQHFGDGTRLSIL.

This clone is a singleton in its sample. This chain links TRBV5-4 with TRBJ1-1; TRBD1 might be the D (5 bases). This CDR3 is built from 14 residues. V was cut by 4 bases and J by 1 base, with 11 bases left in between. The germline V gene has CDR1 SGHNT and CDR2 YYREEE (reference sequence). Here the CDR3 reads CASSPLDRNTEAFF. The CDR3 nucleotides read TGTGCCAGCAGCCCACTCGACAGGAACACTGAAGCTTTCTTT.